This T cell receptor (beta chain) was identified in a study of blood T cells in healthy people across ages. CDR1 is DFQATT and CDR2 is SNEGSKA in the germline V gene (reference sequence). This CDR3 comprises 12 residues. Alongside a J-beta primer mix, a sample-barcoded 5' primer served in a second PCR lasting roughly 7 to 11 cycles. The study obtained at least 2.5 million CDR3-containing paired-end reads from every sample. TCRdb passed the 5' RACE reads through MiXCR, listing each CDR3 protein once. Of fewer than 2 million distinct CDR3 sequences listed, 35% to 50% are singletons. This clonotype showed up just a few times. Antigen unknown. One end of the junction is discordant with germline, which a read error may explain. Study-wide points: Estimates of total diversity, which came from one million sequenced T cells, were considered to be underestimates. CMV status of donors was not determined, possibly confounding expanded clonotype changes. Strong correlation was found linking TCR beta diversity to naive T cell percentage.

The specimen was blood. This clonotype originated in a human donor in good health. V gene TRBV20-1 combines with J gene TRBJ2-7; D not certain. The CDR3 protein is CSASNPSDEQYF. CDR3 coding DNA: TGCAGTGCTTCGAATCCCTCCGACGAGCAGTACTTC.